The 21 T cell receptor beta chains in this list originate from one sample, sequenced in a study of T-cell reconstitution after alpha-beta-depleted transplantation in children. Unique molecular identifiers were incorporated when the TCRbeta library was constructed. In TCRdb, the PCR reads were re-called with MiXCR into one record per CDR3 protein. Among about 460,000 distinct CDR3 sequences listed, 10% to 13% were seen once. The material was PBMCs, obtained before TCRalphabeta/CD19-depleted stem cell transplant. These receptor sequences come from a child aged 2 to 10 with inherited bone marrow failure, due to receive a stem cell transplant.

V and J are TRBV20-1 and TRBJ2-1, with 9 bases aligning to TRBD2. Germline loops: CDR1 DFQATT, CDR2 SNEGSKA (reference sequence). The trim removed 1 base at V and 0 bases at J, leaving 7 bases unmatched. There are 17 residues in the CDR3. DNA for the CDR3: TGCAGTGCTAGAGTGTTAGCGGGAGTCCCCTCCTACAATGAGCAGTTCTTC. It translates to CSARVLAGVPSYNEQFF.

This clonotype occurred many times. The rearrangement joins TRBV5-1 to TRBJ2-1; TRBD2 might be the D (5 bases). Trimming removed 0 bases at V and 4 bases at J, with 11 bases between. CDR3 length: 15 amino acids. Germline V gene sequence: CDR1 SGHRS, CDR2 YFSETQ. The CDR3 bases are TGCGCCAGCAGCTTGGAAAAGCGGACTTACAATGAGCAGTTCTTC. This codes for CASSLEKRTYNEQFF.

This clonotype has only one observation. CDR3 amino acids: CASSQGGQGGEQYF. CDR3 bases: TGCGCCAGCAGCCAAGGGGGGCAGGGGGGCGAGCAGTACTTC. The gene calls are TRBV4-1 and TRBJ2-7; a weak D match, TRBD1 (7 bases). Germline lookup yields CDR1 MGHRA and CDR2 YSYEKL. Deletions cut 1 base from V and 6 bases from J, with 13 bases between. The CDR3 is made up of 14 amino acids.

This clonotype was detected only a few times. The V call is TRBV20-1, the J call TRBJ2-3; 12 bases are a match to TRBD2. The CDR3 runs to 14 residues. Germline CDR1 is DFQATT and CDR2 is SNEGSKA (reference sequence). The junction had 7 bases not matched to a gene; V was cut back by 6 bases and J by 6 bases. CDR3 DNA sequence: TGCAGTGCGAAACCTAGCGGGAGGGCGGATACGCAGTATTTT. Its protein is CSAKPSGRADTQYF.

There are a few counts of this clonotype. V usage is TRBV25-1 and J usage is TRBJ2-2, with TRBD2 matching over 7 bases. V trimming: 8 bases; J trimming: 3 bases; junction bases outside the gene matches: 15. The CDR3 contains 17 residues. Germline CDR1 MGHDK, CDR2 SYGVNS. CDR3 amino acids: CASRGEGRWWDTGELFF. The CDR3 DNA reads TGTGCCAGCCGCGGGGAGGGCCGCTGGTGGGACACCGGGGAGCTGTTTTTT.

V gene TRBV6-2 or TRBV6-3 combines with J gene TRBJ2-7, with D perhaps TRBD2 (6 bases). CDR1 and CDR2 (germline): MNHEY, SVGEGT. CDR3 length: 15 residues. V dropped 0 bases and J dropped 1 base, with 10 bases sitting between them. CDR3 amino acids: CASSYSEGRSYEQYF. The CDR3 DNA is TGTGCCAGCAGTTACTCGGAGGGGCGGTCCTACGAGCAGTACTTC.

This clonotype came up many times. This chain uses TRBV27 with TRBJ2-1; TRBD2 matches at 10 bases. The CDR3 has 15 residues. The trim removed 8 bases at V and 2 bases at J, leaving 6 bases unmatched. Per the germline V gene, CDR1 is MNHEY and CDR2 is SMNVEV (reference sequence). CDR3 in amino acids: CASLTLAGTYNEQFF. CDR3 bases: TGTGCCAGCCTAACACTAGCGGGGACCTACAATGAGCAGTTCTTC.

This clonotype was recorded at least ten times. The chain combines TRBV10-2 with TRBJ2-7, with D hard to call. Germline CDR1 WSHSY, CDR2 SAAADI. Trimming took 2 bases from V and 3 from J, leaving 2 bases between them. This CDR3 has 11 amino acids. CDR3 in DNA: TGCGCCAGCAGTGAGGGCTACGAGCAGTACTTC. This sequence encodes CASSEGYEQYF.

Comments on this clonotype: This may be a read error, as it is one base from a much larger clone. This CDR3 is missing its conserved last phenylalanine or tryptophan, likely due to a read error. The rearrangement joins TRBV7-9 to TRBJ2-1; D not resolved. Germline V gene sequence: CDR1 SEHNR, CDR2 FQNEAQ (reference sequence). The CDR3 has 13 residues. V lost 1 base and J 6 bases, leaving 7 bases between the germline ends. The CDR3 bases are TGTGCCAGCAGCTTAGGATTCCTCAATGAGCAGTTCTCC. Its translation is CASSLGFLNEQFS.

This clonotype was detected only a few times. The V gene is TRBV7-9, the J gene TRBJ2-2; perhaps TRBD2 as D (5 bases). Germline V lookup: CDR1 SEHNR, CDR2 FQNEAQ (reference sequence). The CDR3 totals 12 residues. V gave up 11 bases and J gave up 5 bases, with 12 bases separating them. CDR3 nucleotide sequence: TGTGCCGCACGGACGGGGACCGGGGAGCTGTTTTTT. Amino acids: CAARTGTGELFF.

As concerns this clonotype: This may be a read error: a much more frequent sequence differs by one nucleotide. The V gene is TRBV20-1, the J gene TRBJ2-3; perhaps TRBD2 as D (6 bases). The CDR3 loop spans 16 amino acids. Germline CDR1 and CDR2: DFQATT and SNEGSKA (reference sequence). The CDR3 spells CCARKNLASYTDTQYF. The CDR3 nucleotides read TGCTGTGCTAGGAAAAATCTAGCGAGCTACACAGATACGCAGTATTTT.

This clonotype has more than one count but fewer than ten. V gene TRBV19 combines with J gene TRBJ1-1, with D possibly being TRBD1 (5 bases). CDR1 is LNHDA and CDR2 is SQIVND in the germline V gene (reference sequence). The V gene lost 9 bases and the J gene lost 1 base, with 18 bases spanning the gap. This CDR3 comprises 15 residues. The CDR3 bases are TGTGCCAGCCTACCACGGGGCGGCCAGAACACTGAAGCTTTCTTT. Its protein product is CASLPRGGQNTEAFF.

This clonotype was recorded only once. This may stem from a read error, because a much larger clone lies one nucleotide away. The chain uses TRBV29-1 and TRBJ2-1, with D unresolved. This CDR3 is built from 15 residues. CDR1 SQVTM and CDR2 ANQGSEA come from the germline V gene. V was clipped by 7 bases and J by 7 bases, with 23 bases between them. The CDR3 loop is CSGRKASAALNEQFF. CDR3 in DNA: TGCAGCGGACGAAAAGCTTCGGCAGCCCTGAATGAGCAGTTCTTC.

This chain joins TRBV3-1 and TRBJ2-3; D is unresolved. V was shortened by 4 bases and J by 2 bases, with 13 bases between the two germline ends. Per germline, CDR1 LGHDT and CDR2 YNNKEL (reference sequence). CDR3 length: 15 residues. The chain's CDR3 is CASSPVARSTDTQYF. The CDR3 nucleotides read TGTGCCAGCAGCCCTGTAGCCAGGTCCACAGATACGCAGTATTTT.

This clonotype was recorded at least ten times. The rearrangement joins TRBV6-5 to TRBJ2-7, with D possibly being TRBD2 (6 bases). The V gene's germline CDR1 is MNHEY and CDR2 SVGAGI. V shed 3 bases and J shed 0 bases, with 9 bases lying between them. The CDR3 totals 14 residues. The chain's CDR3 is CASSYAGSSYEQYF. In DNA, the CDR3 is TGTGCCAGCAGTTATGCGGGGAGCTCCTACGAGCAGTACTTC.

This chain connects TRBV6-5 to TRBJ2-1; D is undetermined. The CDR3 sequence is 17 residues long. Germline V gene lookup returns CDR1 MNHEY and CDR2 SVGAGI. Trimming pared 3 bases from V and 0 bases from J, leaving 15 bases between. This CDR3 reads CASSYAPTASSYNEQFF. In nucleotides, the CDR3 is TGTGCCAGCAGTTATGCCCCCACCGCTAGCTCCTACAATGAGCAGTTCTTC.

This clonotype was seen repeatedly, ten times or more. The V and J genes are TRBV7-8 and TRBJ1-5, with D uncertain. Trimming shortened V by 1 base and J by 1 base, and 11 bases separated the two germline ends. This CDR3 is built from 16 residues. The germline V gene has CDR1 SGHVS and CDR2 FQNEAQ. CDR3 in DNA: TGTGCCAGCAGCTTAGAAAGGTTTATGAGCAATCAGCCCCAGCATTTT. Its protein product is CASSLERFMSNQPQHF.

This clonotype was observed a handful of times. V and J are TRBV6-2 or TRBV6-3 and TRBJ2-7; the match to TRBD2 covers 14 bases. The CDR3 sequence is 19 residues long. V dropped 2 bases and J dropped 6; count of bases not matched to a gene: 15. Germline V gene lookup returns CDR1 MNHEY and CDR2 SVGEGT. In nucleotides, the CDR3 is TGTGCCAGCAGTTACCCGCGGGGACTAGCGGGAGCCGGGGAGGGCGAGCAGTACTTC. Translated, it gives CASSYPRGLAGAGEGEQYF.

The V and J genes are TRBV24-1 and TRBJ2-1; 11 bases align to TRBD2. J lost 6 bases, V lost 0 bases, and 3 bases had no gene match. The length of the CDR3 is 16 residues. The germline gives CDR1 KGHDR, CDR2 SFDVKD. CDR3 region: CATSDLSLAGGNEQFF. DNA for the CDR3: TGTGCCACCAGTGATTTGAGCCTAGCGGGAGGCAATGAGCAGTTCTTC.

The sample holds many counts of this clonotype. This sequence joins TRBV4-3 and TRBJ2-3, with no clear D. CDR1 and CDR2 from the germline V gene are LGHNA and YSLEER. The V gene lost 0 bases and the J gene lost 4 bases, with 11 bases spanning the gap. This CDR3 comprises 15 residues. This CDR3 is CASSQDLPSADTQYF. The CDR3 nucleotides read TGCGCCAGCAGCCAAGATCTCCCTAGTGCAGATACGCAGTATTTT.

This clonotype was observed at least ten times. The CDR3 region has the DNA TGTGCCAGCAGCGTATCGGCAGCGAACACCGGGGAGCTGTTTTTT. Protein: CASSVSAANTGELFF. The chain is built from TRBV9 and TRBJ2-2, with D hard to call. Germline values: CDR1 SGDLS, CDR2 YYNGEE. The CDR3 covers 15 residues. The V and J ends lost 1 base and 0 bases respectively, with 7 bases between them.